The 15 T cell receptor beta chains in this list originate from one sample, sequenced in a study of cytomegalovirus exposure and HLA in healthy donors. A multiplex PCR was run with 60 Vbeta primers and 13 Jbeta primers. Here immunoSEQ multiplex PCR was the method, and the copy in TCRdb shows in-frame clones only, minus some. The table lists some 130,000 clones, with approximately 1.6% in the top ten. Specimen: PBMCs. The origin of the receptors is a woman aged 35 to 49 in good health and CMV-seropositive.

For the CDR3, the DNA is TGTGCCAGCAGTGAATTAGGACAGGCAACAGATACGCAGTATTTT. Protein: CASSELGQATDTQYF. V gene TRBV6-1 combines with J gene TRBJ2-3; 7 nucleotides match TRBD1. There are 15 residues in the CDR3. V was clipped by 2 bases and J by 3 bases; unmatched bases: 5. Germline V lookup: CDR1 MNHNS, CDR2 SASEGT.

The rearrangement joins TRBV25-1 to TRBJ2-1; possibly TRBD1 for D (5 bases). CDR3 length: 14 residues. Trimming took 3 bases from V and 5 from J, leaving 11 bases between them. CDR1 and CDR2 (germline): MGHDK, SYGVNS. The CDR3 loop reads CASSDPAGHNEQFF. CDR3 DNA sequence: TGTGCCAGCAGTGACCCCGCAGGGCACAATGAGCAGTTCTTC.

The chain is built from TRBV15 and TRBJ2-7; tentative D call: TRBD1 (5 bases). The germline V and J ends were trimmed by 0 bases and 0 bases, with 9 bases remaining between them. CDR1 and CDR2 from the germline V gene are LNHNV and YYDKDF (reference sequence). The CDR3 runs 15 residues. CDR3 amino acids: CATSREDMSSYEQYF. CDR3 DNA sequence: TGTGCCACCAGCAGAGAGGACATGAGCTCCTACGAGCAGTACTTC.

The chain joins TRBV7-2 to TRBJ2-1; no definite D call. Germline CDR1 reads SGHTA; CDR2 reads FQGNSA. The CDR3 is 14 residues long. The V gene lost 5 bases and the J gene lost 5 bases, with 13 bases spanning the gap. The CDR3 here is CASSPPPQDNEQFF. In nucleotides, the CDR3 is TGTGCCAGCAGCCCCCCTCCCCAGGACAATGAGCAGTTCTTC. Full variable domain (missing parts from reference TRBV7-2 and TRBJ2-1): GAGVSQSPSNKVTEKGKDVELRCDPISGHTALYWYRQSLGQGLEFLIYFQGNSAPDKSGLPSDRFSAERTGGSVSTLTIQRTQQEDSAVYLCASSPPPQDNEQFFGPGTRLTVL.

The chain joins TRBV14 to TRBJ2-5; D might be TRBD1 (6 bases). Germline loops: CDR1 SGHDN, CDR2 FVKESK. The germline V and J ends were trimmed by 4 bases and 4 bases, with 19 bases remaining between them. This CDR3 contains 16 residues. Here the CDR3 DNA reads TGTGCCAGCAGCCTCCACAGGGAGAGGGCCCCAGAGACCCAGTACTTC. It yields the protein CASSLHRERAPETQYF.

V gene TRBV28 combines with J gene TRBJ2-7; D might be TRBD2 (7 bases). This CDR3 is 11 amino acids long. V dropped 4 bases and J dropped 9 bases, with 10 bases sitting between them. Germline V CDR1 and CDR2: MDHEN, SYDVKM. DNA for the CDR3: TGTGCCAGCAGTTACAGGGAGGGGCAGTACTTC. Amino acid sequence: CASSYREGQYF.

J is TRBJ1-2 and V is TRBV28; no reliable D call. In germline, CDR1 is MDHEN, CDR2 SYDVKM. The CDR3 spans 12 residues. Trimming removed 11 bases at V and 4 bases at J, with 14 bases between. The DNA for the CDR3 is TGTGCCGAAGCGGCAGGTTCCTATGGCTACACCTTC. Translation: CAEAAGSYGYTF.

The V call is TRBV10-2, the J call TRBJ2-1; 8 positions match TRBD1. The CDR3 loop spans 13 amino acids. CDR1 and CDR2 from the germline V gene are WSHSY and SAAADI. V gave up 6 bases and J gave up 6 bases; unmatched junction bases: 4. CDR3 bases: TGCGCCAGCAGCGAGGACAGGGTCAATGAGCAGTTCTTC. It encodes CASSEDRVNEQFF.

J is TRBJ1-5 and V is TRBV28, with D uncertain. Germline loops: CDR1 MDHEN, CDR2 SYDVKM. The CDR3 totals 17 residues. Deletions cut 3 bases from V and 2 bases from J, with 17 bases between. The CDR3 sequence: CASSFMGRPSRNQPQHF. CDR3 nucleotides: TGTGCCAGCAGTTTTATGGGGAGGCCTTCGCGCAATCAGCCCCAGCATTTT. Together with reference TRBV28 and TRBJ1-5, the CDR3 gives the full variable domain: DVKVTQSSRYLVKRTGEKVFLECVQDMDHENMFWYRQDPGLGLRLIYFSYDVKMKEKGDIPEGYSVSREKKERFSLILESASTNQTSMYLCASSFMGRPSRNQPQHFGDGTRLSIL.

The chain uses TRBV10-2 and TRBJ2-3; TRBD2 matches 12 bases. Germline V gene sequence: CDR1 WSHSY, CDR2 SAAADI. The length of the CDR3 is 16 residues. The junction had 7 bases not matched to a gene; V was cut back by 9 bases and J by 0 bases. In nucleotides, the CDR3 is TGCGCCAGTTTAACCGGGACTAGCGGGAGCACAGATACGCAGTATTTT. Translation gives CASLTGTSGSTDTQYF.

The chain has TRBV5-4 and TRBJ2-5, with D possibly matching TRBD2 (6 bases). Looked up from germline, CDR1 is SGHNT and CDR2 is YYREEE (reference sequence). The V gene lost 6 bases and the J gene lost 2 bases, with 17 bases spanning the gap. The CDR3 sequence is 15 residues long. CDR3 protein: CASIQSPGVQETQYF. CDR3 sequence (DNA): TGTGCCAGCATCCAAAGCCCGGGAGTTCAAGAGACCCAGTACTTC.

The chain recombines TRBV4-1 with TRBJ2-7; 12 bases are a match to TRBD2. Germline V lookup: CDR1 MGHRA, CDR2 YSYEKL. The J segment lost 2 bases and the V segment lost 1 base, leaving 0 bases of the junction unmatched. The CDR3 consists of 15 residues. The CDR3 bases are TGCGCCAGCAGCCAAGGACTAGCGGGAGCCTACGAGCAGTACTTC. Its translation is CASSQGLAGAYEQYF.

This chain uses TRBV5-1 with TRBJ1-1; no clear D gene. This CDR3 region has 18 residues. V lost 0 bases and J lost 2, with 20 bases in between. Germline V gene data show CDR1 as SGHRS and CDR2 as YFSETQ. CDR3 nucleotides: TGCGCCAGCAGCTTGGGACAAACGGGGTTGGTTCCAAACACTGAAGCTTTCTTT. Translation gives CASSLGQTGLVPNTEAFF. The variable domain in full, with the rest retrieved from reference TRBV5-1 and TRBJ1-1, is KAGVTQTPRYLIKTRGQQVTLSCSPISGHRSVSWYQQTPGQGLQFLFEYFSETQRNKGNFPGRFSGRQFSNSRSEMNVSTLELGDSALYLCASSLGQTGLVPNTEAFFGQGTRLTVV.

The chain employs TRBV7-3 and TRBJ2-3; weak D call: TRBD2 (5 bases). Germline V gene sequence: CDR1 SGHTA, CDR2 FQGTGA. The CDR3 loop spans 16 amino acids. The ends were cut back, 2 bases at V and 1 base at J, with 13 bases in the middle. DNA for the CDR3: TGTGCCAGCAGCTTAGGTGGGCTAGCAGGCACAGATACGCAGTATTTT. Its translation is CASSLGGLAGTDTQYF.

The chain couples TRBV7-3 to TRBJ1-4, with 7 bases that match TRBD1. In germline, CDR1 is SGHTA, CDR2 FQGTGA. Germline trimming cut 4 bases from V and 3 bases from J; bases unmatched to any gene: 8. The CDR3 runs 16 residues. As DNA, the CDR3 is TGTGCCAGCAGCTCGCGACAGGGCTCAGCTAATGAAAAACTGTTTTTT. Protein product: CASSSRQGSANEKLFF.